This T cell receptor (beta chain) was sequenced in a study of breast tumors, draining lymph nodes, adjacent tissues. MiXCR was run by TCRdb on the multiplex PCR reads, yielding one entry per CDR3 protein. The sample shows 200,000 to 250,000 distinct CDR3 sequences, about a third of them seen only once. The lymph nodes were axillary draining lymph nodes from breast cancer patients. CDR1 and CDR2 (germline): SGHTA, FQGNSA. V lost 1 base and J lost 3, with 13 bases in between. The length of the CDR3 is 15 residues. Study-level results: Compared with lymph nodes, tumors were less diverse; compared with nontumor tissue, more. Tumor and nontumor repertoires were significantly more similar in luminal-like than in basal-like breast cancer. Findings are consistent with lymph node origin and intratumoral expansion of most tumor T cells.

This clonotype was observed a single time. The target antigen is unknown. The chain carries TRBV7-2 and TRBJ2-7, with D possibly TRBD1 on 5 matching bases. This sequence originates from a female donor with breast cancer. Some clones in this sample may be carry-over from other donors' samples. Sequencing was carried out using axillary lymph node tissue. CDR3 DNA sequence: TGTGCCAGCAGCTTAGATTTTCCAGGGCACTACGAGCAGTACTTC. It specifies CASSLDFPGHYEQYF.